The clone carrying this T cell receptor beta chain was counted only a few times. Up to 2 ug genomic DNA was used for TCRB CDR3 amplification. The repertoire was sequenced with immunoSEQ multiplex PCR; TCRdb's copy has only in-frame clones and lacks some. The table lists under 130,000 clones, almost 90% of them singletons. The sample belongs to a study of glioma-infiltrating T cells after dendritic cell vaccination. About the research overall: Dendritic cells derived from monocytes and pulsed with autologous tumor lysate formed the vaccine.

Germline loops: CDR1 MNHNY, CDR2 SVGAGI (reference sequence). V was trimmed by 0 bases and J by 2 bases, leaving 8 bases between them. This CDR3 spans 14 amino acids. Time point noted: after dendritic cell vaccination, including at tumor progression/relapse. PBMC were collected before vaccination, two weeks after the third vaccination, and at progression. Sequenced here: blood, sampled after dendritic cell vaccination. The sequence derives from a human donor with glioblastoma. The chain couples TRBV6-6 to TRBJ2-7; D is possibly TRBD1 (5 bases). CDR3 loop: CASSYSQGPYEQYF. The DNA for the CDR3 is TGTGCCAGCAGTTACTCGCAGGGCCCCTACGAGCAGTACTTC.